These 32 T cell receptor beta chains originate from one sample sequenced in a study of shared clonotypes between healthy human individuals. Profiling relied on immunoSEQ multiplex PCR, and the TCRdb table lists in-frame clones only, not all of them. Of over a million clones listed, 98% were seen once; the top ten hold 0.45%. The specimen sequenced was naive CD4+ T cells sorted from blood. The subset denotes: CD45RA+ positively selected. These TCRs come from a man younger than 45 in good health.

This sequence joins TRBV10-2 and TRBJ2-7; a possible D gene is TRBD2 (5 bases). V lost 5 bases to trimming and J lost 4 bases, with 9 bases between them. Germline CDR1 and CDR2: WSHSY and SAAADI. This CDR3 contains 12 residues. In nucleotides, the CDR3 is TGCGCCAGCAGTCAAGCGGCGTACGAGCAGTACTTC. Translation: CASSQAAYEQYF.

CDR3 sequence (DNA): TGTGCCAGCACCCATCGAGGGGGAGCGGGAGGTTTGAACACCGGGGAGCTGTTTTTT. Its translation is CASTHRGGAGGLNTGELFF. J is TRBJ2-2 and V is TRBV7-8; 9 nucleotides align to TRBD2. The ends lost 7 bases at V and 1 base at J; junction bases unmatched: 16. Germline V gene sequence: CDR1 SGHVS, CDR2 FQNEAQ. CDR3 size: 19 residues. Using reference TRBV7-8 and TRBJ2-2 for the parts outside the CDR3, the full variable domain is GAGVSQSPRYKVAKRGQDVALRCDPISGHVSLFWYQQALGQGPEFLTYFQNEAQLDKSGLPSDRFFAERPEGSVSTLKIQRTQQEDSAVYLCASTHRGGAGGLNTGELFFGEGSRLTVL.

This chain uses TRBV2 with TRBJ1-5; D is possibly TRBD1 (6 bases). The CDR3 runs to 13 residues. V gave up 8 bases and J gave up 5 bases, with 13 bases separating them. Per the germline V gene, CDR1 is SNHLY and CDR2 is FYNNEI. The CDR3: CASGQGRDQPQHF. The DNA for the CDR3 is TGTGCCAGCGGTCAGGGGAGGGATCAGCCCCAGCATTTT.

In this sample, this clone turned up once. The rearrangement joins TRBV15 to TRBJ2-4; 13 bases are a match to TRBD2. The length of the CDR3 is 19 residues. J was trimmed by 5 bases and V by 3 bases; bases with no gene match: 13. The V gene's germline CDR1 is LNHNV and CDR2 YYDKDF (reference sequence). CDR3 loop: CATSRSPGLAGHGENIQYF. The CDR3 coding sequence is TGTGCCACCAGCAGGAGCCCGGGACTAGCGGGACACGGGGAAAACATTCAGTACTTC.

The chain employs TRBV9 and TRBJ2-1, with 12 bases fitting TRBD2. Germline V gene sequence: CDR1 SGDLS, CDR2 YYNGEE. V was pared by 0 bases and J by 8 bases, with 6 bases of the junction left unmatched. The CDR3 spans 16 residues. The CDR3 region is CASSVGLAGGPHEQFF. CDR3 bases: TGTGCCAGCAGCGTAGGTCTAGCGGGAGGGCCGCATGAGCAGTTCTTC.

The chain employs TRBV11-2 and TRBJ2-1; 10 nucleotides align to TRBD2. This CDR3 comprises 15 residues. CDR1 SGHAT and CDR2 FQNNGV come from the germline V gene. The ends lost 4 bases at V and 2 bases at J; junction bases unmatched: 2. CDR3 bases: TGTGCCAGCAGCTCTAGCGGGAGTGCCTACAATGAGCAGTTCTTC. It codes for CASSSSGSAYNEQFF.

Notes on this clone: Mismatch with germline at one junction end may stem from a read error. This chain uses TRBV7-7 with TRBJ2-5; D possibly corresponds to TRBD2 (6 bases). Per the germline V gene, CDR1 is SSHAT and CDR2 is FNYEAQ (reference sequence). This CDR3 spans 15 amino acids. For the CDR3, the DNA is TGTGCTAGCAGCTACTCGGGAGCGCTCCAAGAGACCCAGTACTTC. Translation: CASSYSGALQETQYF.

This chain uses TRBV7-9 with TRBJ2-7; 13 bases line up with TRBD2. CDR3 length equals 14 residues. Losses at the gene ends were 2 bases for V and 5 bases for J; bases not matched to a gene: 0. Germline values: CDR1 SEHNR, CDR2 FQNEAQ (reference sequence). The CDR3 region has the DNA TGTGCCAGCAGCTTAACTAGCGGGAGGGACGAGCAGTACTTC. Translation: CASSLTSGRDEQYF.

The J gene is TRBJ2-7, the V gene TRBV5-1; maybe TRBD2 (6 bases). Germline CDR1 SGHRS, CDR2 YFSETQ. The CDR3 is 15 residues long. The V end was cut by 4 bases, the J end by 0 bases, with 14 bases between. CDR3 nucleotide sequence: TGCGCCAGCAGCCGGAGGGGCAGCAGCTCCTACGAGCAGTACTTC. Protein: CASSRRGSSSYEQYF.

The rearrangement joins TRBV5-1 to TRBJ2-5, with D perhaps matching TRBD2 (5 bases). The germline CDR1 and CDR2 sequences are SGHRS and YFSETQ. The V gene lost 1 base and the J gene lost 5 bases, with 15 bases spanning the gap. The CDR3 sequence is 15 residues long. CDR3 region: CASSLLELGGETQYF. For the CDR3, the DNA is TGCGCCAGCAGCTTGTTAGAGCTGGGCGGGGAGACCCAGTACTTC.

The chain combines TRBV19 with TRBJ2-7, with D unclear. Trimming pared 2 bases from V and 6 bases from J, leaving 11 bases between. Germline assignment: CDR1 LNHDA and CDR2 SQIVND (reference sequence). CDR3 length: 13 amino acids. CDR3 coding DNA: TGTGCCAGTAGTATACTTTCCTGGCGCGAGCAGTACTTC. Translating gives CASSILSWREQYF.

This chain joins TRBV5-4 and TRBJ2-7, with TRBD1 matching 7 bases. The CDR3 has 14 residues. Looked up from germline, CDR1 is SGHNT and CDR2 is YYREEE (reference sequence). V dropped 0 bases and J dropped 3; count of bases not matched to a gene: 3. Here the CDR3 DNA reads TGTGCCAGCAGCTTGGCGGACAGGCGCTACGAGCAGTACTTC. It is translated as CASSLADRRYEQYF.

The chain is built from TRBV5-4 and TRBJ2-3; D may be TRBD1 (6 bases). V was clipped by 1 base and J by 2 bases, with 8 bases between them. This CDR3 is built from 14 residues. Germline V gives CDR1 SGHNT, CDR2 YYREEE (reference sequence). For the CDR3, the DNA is TGTGCCAGCAGCTTGTGGACAGTCACAGATACGCAGTATTTT. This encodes CASSLWTVTDTQYF.

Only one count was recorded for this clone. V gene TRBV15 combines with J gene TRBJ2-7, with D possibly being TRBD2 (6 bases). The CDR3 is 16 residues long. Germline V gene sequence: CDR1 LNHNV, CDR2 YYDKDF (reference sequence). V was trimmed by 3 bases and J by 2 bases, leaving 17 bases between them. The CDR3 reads CATSRGGGEDTYEQYF. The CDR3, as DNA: TGTGCCACCAGCAGGGGTGGAGGGGAGGACACCTACGAGCAGTACTTC.

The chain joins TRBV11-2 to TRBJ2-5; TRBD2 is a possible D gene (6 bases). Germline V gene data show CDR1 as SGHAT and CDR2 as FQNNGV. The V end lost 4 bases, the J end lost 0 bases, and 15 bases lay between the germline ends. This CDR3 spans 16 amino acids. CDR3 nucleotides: TGTGCCAGCAGCTCAGTTGGCGGAGGGTACCAAGAGACCCAGTACTTC. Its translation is CASSSVGGGYQETQYF.

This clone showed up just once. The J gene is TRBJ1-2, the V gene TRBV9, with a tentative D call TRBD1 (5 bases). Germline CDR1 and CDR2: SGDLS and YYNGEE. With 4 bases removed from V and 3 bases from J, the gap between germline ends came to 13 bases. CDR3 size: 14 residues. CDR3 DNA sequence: TGTGCCAGCAGCACGAGTTCCAGGGACTATGGCTACACCTTC. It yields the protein CASSTSSRDYGYTF.

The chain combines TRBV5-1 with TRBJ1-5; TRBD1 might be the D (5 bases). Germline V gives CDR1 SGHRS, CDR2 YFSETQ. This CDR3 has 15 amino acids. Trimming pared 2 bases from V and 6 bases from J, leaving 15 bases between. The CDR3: CASSLSGNSGQPQHF. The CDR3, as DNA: TGCGCCAGCAGCTTATCAGGGAACAGCGGTCAGCCCCAGCATTTT. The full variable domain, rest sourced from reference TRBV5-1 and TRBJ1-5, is KAGVTQTPRYLIKTRGQQVTLSCSPISGHRSVSWYQQTPGQGLQFLFEYFSETQRNKGNFPGRFSGRQFSNSRSEMNVSTLELGDSALYLCASSLSGNSGQPQHFGDGTRLSIL.

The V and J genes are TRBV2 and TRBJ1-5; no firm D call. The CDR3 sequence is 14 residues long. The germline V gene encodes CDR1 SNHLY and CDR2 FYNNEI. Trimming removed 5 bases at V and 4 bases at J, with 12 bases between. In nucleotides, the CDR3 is TGTGCCAGCAGTAGCGCCACACTGAATCAGCCCCAGCATTTT. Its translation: CASSSATLNQPQHF.

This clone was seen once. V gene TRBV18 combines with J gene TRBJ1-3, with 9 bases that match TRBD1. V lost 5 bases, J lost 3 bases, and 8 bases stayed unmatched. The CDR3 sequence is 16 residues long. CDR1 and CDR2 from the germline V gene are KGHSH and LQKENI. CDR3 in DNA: TGTGCCAGCTCAACCGGGACAGGGTTTAGTGGAAACACCATATATTTT. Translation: CASSTGTGFSGNTIYF.

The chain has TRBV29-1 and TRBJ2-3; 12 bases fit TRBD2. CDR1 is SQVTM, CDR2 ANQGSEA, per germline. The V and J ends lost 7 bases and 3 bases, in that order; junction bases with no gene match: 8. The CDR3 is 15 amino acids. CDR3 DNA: TGCAGCGGTGCACTAGCGGGAGGTAGGACAGATACGCAGTATTTT. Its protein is CSGALAGGRTDTQYF.

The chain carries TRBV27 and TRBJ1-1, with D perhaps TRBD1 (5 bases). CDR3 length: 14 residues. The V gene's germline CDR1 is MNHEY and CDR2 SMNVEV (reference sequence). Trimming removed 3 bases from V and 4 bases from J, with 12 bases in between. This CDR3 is CASSFSRGSTEAFF. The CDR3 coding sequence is TGTGCCAGCAGTTTCTCCCGGGGGTCCACTGAAGCTTTCTTT.

DNA for the CDR3: TGTGCCAGCAGTTACGGTGGTCGGGTCAAAGATACGCAGTATTTT. Translating gives CASSYGGRVKDTQYF. The gene calls are TRBV6-5 and TRBJ2-3; no reliable D call. The CDR3 runs 15 residues. V gave up 2 bases and J gave up 5 bases, with 14 bases separating them. The germline gives CDR1 MNHEY, CDR2 SVGAGI.

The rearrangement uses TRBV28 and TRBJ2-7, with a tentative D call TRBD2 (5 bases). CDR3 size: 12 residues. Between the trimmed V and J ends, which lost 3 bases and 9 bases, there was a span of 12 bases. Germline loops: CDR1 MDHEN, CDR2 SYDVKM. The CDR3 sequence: CASSFRLARQYF. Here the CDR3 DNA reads TGTGCCAGCAGTTTTCGGCTAGCACGGCAGTACTTC.

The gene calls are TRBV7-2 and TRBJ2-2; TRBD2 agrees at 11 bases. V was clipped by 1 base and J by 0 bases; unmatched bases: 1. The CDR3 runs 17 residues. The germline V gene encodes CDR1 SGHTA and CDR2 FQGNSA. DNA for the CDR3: TGTGCCAGCAGCTTAGGGGGACTAGCGGCGAACACCGGGGAGCTGTTTTTT. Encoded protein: CASSLGGLAANTGELFF. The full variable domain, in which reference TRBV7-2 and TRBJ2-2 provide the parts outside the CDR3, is GAGVSQSPSNKVTEKGKDVELRCDPISGHTALYWYRQSLGQGLEFLIYFQGNSAPDKSGLPSDRFSAERTGGSVSTLTIQRTQQEDSAVYLCASSLGGLAANTGELFFGEGSRLTVL.

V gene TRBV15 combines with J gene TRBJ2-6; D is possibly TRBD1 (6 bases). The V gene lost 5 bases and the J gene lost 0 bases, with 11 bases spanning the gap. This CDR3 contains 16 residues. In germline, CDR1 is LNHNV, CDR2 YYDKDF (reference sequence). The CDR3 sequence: CATSPWDISGANVLTF. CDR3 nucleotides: TGTGCCACCAGCCCCTGGGACATCTCTGGGGCCAACGTCCTGACTTTC.

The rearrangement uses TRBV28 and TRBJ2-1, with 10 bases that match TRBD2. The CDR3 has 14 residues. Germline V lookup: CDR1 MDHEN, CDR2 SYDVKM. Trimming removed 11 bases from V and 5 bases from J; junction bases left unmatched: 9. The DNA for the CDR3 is TGTGCCTCCCGACTAGCGGGTCGACACAATGAGCAGTTCTTC. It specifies CASRLAGRHNEQFF.

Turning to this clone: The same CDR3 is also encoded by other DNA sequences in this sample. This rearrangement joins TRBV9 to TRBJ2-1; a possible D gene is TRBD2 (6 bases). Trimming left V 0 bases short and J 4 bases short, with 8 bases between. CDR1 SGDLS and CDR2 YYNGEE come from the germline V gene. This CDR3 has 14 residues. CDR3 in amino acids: CASSVAGAYNEQFF. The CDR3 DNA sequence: TGTGCCAGCAGCGTAGCGGGAGCTTACAATGAGCAGTTCTTC.

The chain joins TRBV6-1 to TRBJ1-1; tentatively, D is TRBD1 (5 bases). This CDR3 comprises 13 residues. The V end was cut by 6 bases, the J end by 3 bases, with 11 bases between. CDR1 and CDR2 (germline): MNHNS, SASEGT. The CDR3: CASSPRADTEAFF. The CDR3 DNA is TGTGCCAGCAGCCCCAGGGCGGACACTGAAGCTTTCTTT.

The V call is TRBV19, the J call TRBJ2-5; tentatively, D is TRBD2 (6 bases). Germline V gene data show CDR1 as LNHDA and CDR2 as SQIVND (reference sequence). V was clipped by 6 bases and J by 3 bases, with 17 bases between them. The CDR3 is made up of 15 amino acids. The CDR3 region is CASSSGGGLEETQYF. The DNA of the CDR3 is TGTGCCAGTAGCTCGGGCGGAGGGCTTGAAGAGACCCAGTACTTC.

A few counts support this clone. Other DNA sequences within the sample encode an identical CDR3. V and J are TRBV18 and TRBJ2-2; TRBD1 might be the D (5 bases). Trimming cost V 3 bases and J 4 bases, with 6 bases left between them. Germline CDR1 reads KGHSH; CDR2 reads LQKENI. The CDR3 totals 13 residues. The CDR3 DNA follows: TGTGCCAGCTCACCTCAGGGCACCGGGGAGCTGTTTTTT. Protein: CASSPQGTGELFF. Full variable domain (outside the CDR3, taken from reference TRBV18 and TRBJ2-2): NAGVMQNPRHLVRRRGQEARLRCSPMKGHSHVYWYRQLPEEGLKFMVYLQKENIIDESGMPKERFSAEFPKEGPSILRIQQVVRGDSAAYFCASSPQGTGELFFGEGSRLTVL.

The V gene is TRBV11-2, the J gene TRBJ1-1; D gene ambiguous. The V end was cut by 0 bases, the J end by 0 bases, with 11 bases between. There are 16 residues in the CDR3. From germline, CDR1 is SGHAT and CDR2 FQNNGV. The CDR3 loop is CASSLDGLIVNTEAFF. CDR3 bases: TGTGCCAGCAGCTTAGATGGCCTAATTGTGAACACTGAAGCTTTCTTT.

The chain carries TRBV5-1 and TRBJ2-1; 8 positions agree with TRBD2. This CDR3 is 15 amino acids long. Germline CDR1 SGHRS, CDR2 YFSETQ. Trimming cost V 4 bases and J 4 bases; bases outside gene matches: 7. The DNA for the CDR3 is TGCGCCAGCAGCGAACGCGGGAGGAATTACAATGAGCAGTTCTTC. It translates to CASSERGRNYNEQFF.